Each of the 20 T cell receptor beta chains below was sequenced from the same sample in a study of graft-versus-host responses after intestinal transplantation. Generated by immunoSEQ multiplex PCR, the TCRdb table keeps only in-frame clones and is missing some. The sample gives roughly 93,000 clones, approximately 92% of which show up once; roughly 0.49% is in the top ten. Antigens of these TCRs are unknown. Source: unstimulated CD8+ T cells sorted from spleen or lymph node cells, taken before intestinal transplant. The receptors originated from a human donor who received an intestinal transplant.

The rearrangement links TRBV11-2 to TRBJ2-5; D call uncertain. CDR1 SGHAT and CDR2 FQNNGV come from the germline V gene. Trimming took off 5 bases at V and 2 bases at J, with 3 bases between the two ends. The CDR3 has 11 amino acids. The CDR3 reads CASSHQETQYF. The CDR3 DNA sequence: TGTGCCAGCAGCCATCAAGAGACCCAGTACTTC.

This chain links TRBV5-6 with TRBJ2-7; D gene uncertain. Germline V lookup: CDR1 SGHDT, CDR2 YYEEEE. V dropped 5 bases and J dropped 0 bases, with 12 bases sitting between them. The length of the CDR3 is 14 residues. The DNA for the CDR3 is TGTGCCAGCAGTTACGGTGACTCCTCCTACGAGCAGTACTTC. The encoded protein is CASSYGDSSYEQYF. The complete variable domain, with remaining parts taken from reference TRBV5-6 and TRBJ2-7, reads DAGVTQSPTHLIKTRGQQVTLRCSPKSGHDTVSWYQQALGQGPQFIFQYYEEEERQRGNFPDRFSGHQFPNYSSELNVNALLLGDSALYLCASSYGDSSYEQYFGPGTRLTVT.

This clone was observed a single time. This chain joins TRBV27 and TRBJ2-7, with D possibly being TRBD2 (5 bases). CDR3 length: 14 residues. V was pared by 6 bases and J by 2 bases, with 14 bases between. Germline V lookup: CDR1 MNHEY, CDR2 SMNVEV (reference sequence). The chain's CDR3 is CASSPGGPTYEQYF. For the CDR3, the DNA is TGTGCCAGCAGCCCCGGCGGGCCTACCTACGAGCAGTACTTC.

This rearrangement joins TRBV5-8 to TRBJ2-7; 7 bases line up with TRBD2. Trimming removed 0 bases from V and 8 bases from J; junction bases left unmatched: 8. The V gene's germline CDR1 is SGHTS and CDR2 YDEGEE. The CDR3 contains 14 residues. CDR3 sequence (DNA): TGTGCCAGCAGCTTGGGAGGTGTGCGGGAGAAGCAGTACTTC. Protein product: CASSLGGVREKQYF.

The chain links TRBV30 to TRBJ2-5; weak D call: TRBD2 (5 bases). Trimming pared 4 bases from V and 5 bases from J, leaving 14 bases between. The CDR3 sequence is 13 residues long. Germline V gene data show CDR1 as GTSNPN and CDR2 as SVGIG (reference sequence). The CDR3 spells CAWTSTIHETQYF. In nucleotides, the CDR3 is TGTGCCTGGACCTCGACTATACACGAGACCCAGTACTTC.

This chain connects TRBV11-3 to TRBJ2-5; a weak D match, TRBD2 (5 bases). The germline gives CDR1 SGHNT, CDR2 YENEEA. CDR3 length: 13 amino acids. Trimming pared 2 bases from V and 3 bases from J, leaving 7 bases between. CDR3 region: CASSLRGEETQYF. CDR3 bases: TGTGCCAGCAGCTTACGGGGTGAAGAGACCCAGTACTTC.

The rearrangement uses TRBV30 and TRBJ2-1; 8 bases align to TRBD2. Germline lookup yields CDR1 GTSNPN and CDR2 SVGIG (reference sequence). This CDR3 comprises 13 residues. Trimming cost V 2 bases and J 8 bases; bases outside gene matches: 5. CDR3 nucleotide sequence: TGTGCCTGGAGTACGGGGGGGCTAGATGAGCAGTTCTTC. Its protein is CAWSTGGLDEQFF.

This chain links TRBV2 with TRBJ1-5; tentative D call: TRBD1 (6 bases). Germline values: CDR1 SNHLY, CDR2 FYNNEI. Trimming removed 7 bases at V and 4 bases at J, with 14 bases between. This CDR3 spans 14 amino acids. The CDR3 loop reads CASKGRGPNQPQHF. For the CDR3, the DNA is TGTGCCAGCAAAGGCAGGGGCCCTAATCAGCCCCAGCATTTT.

This chain connects TRBV5-4 to TRBJ1-4, with 9 positions matching TRBD1. The CDR3 consists of 15 residues. Germline CDR1 SGHNT, CDR2 YYREEE (reference sequence). V shed 4 bases and J 4 bases; nucleotides not matched to a gene: 5. The CDR3 nucleotides are TGTGCCAGCAGCGCGCCGGACAGGGGTAATGAAAAACTGTTTTTT. It specifies CASSAPDRGNEKLFF. Full variable domain (rest looked up from reference TRBV5-4 and TRBJ1-4): ETGVTQSPTHLIKTRGQQVTLRCSSQSGHNTVSWYQQALGQGPQFIFQYYREEENGRGNFPPRFSGLQFPNYSSELNVNALELDDSALYLCASSAPDRGNEKLFFGSGTQLSVL.

In its sample, this clone was seen a few times. V usage is TRBV10-1 and J usage is TRBJ2-7; tentative D call: TRBD1 (6 bases). The CDR3 consists of 13 residues. V was cut by 8 bases and J by 0 bases, with 11 bases left in between. Germline values: CDR1 WNHNN, CDR2 SYGVQD (reference sequence). CDR3 nucleotide sequence: TGCGCCAGCTCTGGACAGTACTCCTACGAGCAGTACTTC. This gives the protein CASSGQYSYEQYF.

The chain is built from TRBV7-9 and TRBJ2-2, with 10 nucleotides matching TRBD1. Germline lookup yields CDR1 SEHNR and CDR2 FQNEAQ (reference sequence). CDR3 length: 16 residues. V shed 5 bases, J shed 5 bases, and the junction held 8 bases outside the gene matches. The CDR3 here is CASSPPGQGITGELFF. The CDR3 DNA is TGTGCCAGCAGCCCCCCGGGACAGGGGATAACCGGGGAGCTGTTTTTT. The full variable domain, its missing parts supplied by reference TRBV7-9 and TRBJ2-2, is DTGVSQNPRHKITKRGQNVTFRCDPISEHNRLYWYRQTLGQGPEFLTYFQNEAQLEKSRLLSDRFSAERPKGSFSTLEIQRTEQGDSAMYLCASSPPGQGITGELFFGEGSRLTVL.

The gene calls are TRBV11-2 and TRBJ1-1; maybe TRBD1 (5 bases). This CDR3 region has 15 residues. CDR1 is SGHAT, CDR2 FQNNGV, per germline. The germline V and J ends were trimmed by 5 bases and 4 bases, with 17 bases remaining between them. This CDR3 reads CASSPTWGDGTEAFF. DNA of the CDR3: TGTGCCAGCAGCCCAACGTGGGGCGACGGCACTGAAGCTTTCTTT. Drawing the rest from reference TRBV11-2 and TRBJ1-1, the complete variable domain is EAGVAQSPRYKIIEKRQSVAFWCNPISGHATLYWYQQILGQGPKLLIQFQNNGVVDDSQLPKDRFSAERLKGVDSTLKIQPAKLEDSAVYLCASSPTWGDGTEAFFGQGTRLTVV.

This sequence joins TRBV4-1 and TRBJ2-7; D perhaps matches TRBD1 (5 bases). The CDR3 extends over 13 amino acids. Germline V gene lookup returns CDR1 MGHRA and CDR2 YSYEKL. Trimming removed 3 bases from V and 3 bases from J, with 9 bases in between. The CDR3 DNA follows: TGCGCCAGCAGCCAGGAAGACAGCTACGAGCAGTACTTC. Protein product: CASSQEDSYEQYF.

The gene calls are TRBV5-1 and TRBJ2-5; possible D gene TRBD2, 6 bases. V gave up 7 bases and J gave up 5 bases, with 18 bases separating them. CDR3 length equals 14 residues. Germline CDR1 SGHRS, CDR2 YFSETQ. CDR3 DNA: TGCGCCAGCTCTGCCTATACGGGGAGGGAGACCCAGTACTTC. As protein: CASSAYTGRETQYF.

About this clone: Other nucleotide sequences from this sample produce the same CDR3. This rearrangement joins TRBV27 to TRBJ2-7; D may be TRBD1 (5 bases). Deletions cut 3 bases from V and 2 bases from J, with 8 bases between. The CDR3 spans 13 residues. Germline V gene lookup returns CDR1 MNHEY and CDR2 SMNVEV (reference sequence). The CDR3 coding sequence is TGTGCCAGCAGTTTGGGCAGGGCCTACGAGCAGTACTTC. Protein: CASSLGRAYEQYF.

The J gene is TRBJ2-1, the V gene TRBV5-1, with TRBD2 matching over 8 bases. Losses at the gene ends were 0 bases for V and 0 bases for J; bases not matched to a gene: 5. Germline CDR1 and CDR2: SGHRS and YFSETQ. The CDR3 has 17 amino acids. CDR3 nucleotides: TGCGCCAGCAGCTTGGCCGTAAGCGGGAGCTCCTACAATGAGCAGTTCTTC. Protein product: CASSLAVSGSSYNEQFF. Complete variable domain (other parts from reference TRBV5-1 and TRBJ2-1): KAGVTQTPRYLIKTRGQQVTLSCSPISGHRSVSWYQQTPGQGLQFLFEYFSETQRNKGNFPGRFSGRQFSNSRSEMNVSTLELGDSALYLCASSLAVSGSSYNEQFFGPGTRLTVL.

V usage is TRBV9 and J usage is TRBJ1-3; D is ambiguous. V was pared by 0 bases and J by 0 bases, with 10 bases between. This CDR3 has 16 residues. Germline V gives CDR1 SGDLS, CDR2 YYNGEE. The CDR3: CASSVAGRFSGNTIYF. The DNA for the CDR3 is TGTGCCAGCAGCGTAGCTGGCAGATTCTCTGGAAACACCATATATTTT. Full variable domain (missing parts from reference TRBV9 and TRBJ1-3): DSGVTQTPKHLITATGQRVTLRCSPRSGDLSVYWYQQSLDQGLQFLIQYYNGEERAKGNILERFSAQQFPDLHSELNLSSLELGDSALYFCASSVAGRFSGNTIYFGEGSWLTVV.

V is TRBV30 and J is TRBJ1-1; D is perhaps TRBD1 (6 bases). This CDR3 comprises 13 residues. The V gene's germline CDR1 is GTSNPN and CDR2 SVGIG (reference sequence). V was clipped by 7 bases and J by 3 bases, with 15 bases between them. CDR3 bases: TGTGCCTCCGCACAGGGTGCGGACACTGAAGCTTTCTTT. Translated, it gives CASAQGADTEAFF.

This sequence joins TRBV6-5 and TRBJ2-2; 8 bases map to TRBD2. The CDR3 contains 16 residues. The ends lost 3 bases at V and 7 bases at J; junction bases unmatched: 10. Germline V gives CDR1 MNHEY, CDR2 SVGAGI. Here the CDR3 DNA reads TGTGCCAGCAGTTATTTGGTGTCAGCGGGGGTCGGGGAGCTGTTTTTT. Its protein is CASSYLVSAGVGELFF.

Only one count was recorded for this clone. The rearrangement uses TRBV5-6 and TRBJ2-5; 8 bases are a match to TRBD2. The CDR3 covers 16 residues. In germline, CDR1 is SGHDT, CDR2 YYEEEE. The V and J ends lost 2 bases and 9 bases, in that order; junction bases with no gene match: 15. This CDR3 reads CASSLGLAGSGKAQYF. The CDR3 DNA reads as TGTGCCAGCAGCTTAGGACTAGCTGGGAGTGGGAAGGCCCAGTACTTC. The full variable domain, in which reference TRBV5-6 and TRBJ2-5 provide the parts outside the CDR3, is DAGVTQSPTHLIKTRGQQVTLRCSPKSGHDTVSWYQQALGQGPQFIFQYYEEEERQRGNFPDRFSGHQFPNYSSELNVNALLLGDSALYLCASSLGLAGSGKAQYFGPGTRLLVL.